A single sample gave rise to the 9 T cell receptor beta chains below, sequenced in a study of blood T cell repertoires in COVID-19. Assay: immunoSEQ multiplex PCR; the TCRdb copy retains only in-frame clones and omits some. The repertoire holds almost 200,000 clones, with 85% to 90% as singletons. Specimen: peripheral blood. These receptors were collected from a woman in her 70s with acute or convalescent COVID-19.

The rearrangement joins TRBV28 to TRBJ2-3, with 8 bases that match TRBD2. J gave up 5 bases and V 4 bases, and 14 bases lay outside the gene matches. Germline CDR1 reads MDHEN; CDR2 reads SYDVKM. The CDR3 runs to 17 residues. CDR3 nucleotides: TGTGCCAGCAGTTCCTCCTCTTCTCGGGAGGGTATAGATACGCAGTATTTT. Translating it yields CASSSSSSREGIDTQYF.

This clone was recorded only once. For the CDR3, the DNA is TGTGCCAGCAAGGGGGGGACAGGATACAATGAGCAGTTCTTC. Protein sequence: CASKGGTGYNEQFF. The rearrangement uses TRBV6-5 and TRBJ2-1; D is possibly TRBD1 (8 bases). This CDR3 comprises 14 residues. Between the trimmed V and J ends, which lost 7 bases and 4 bases, there was a span of 14 bases. CDR1 is MNHEY and CDR2 is SVGAGI in the germline V gene.

A word on this clone: Other DNA sequences in the sample encode the same CDR3. V and J are TRBV3-1 (or the pseudogene TRBV3-2) and TRBJ2-2, with a possible D match to TRBD1 (6 bases). This CDR3 contains 14 residues. Trimming stripped 2 bases from V and 4 bases from J, with 8 bases between. Per the germline V gene, CDR1 is LGHDT and CDR2 is YNNKEL (reference sequence). The chain's CDR3 is CASSQRGGTGELFF. In DNA, the CDR3 is TGTGCCAGCAGCCAAAGAGGGGGCACCGGGGAGCTGTTTTTT.

This clone was seen only once. The rearrangement links TRBV7-2 to TRBJ2-7; 10 nucleotides line up with TRBD2. The V gene's germline CDR1 is SGHTA and CDR2 FQGNSA. The CDR3 runs 15 residues. Trimming removed 5 bases from V and 3 bases from J; junction bases left unmatched: 7. In DNA form, the CDR3 reads TGTGCCAGCAGCCACGGACTAGCGGCGATCTACGAGCAGTACTTC. It codes for CASSHGLAAIYEQYF.

The count of this clone is one. The chain carries TRBV3-1 (or the pseudogene TRBV3-2) and TRBJ2-5, with D possibly being TRBD1 (6 bases). V dropped 4 bases and J dropped 5 bases, with 14 bases sitting between them. The CDR3 loop spans 14 amino acids. The germline V gene has CDR1 LGHDT and CDR2 YNNKEL (reference sequence). Here the CDR3 DNA reads TGTGCCAGCAGCCTTAACACAGGGCGCGAGACCCAGTACTTC. Amino acids: CASSLNTGRETQYF.

The gene calls are TRBV10-1 and TRBJ2-1; tentative D call: TRBD2 (6 bases). The ends were cut back, 2 bases at V and 0 bases at J, with 11 bases in the middle. The CDR3 runs 16 residues. Germline assignment: CDR1 WNHNN and CDR2 SYGVQD (reference sequence). CDR3 region: CASSEGRGSSYNEQFF. As DNA, the CDR3 is TGCGCCAGCAGTGAGGGCCGGGGGAGCTCCTACAATGAGCAGTTCTTC.

The rearrangement joins TRBV2 to TRBJ1-4; a possible D gene is TRBD1 (6 bases). CDR1 is SNHLY, CDR2 FYNNEI, per germline. CDR3 length: 12 residues. Trimming removed 9 bases at V and 5 bases at J, with 10 bases between. The CDR3 reads CARGGGNEKLFF. CDR3 sequence (DNA): TGTGCCAGAGGGGGAGGGAATGAAAAACTGTTTTTT.

The chain carries TRBV5-5 and TRBJ2-7, with a possible D match to TRBD1 (6 bases). This CDR3 is 16 amino acids long. Deletions cut 0 bases from V and 4 bases from J, with 17 bases between. The germline gives CDR1 SGHKS, CDR2 YYEKEE (reference sequence). The CDR3 DNA sequence: TGTGCCAGCAGCTTGGTCATTACAGGGCGTCCTTACGAGCAGTACTTC. This codes for CASSLVITGRPYEQYF.

The chain uses TRBV9 and TRBJ1-4; tentative D call: TRBD1 (5 bases). V shed 3 bases and J shed 8 bases, with 14 bases lying between them. The CDR3 contains 14 residues. Per the germline V gene, CDR1 is SGDLS and CDR2 is YYNGEE. The DNA for the CDR3 is TGTGCCAGCAGCGAGGACACCCTGTCAGAAAAACTGTTTTTT. Amino acid sequence: CASSEDTLSEKLFF.